The next 32 T cell receptor beta chains were all read from a single sample in a study of blood T cell repertoires in COVID-19. The data were produced by immunoSEQ multiplex PCR, yet TCRdb's version contains in-frame clones alone and is incomplete. In the table there are 200,000 to 250,000 clones, 85% to 90% of which are singletons. The source material was PBMCs or T cells enriched from blood (not recorded which). These TCRs come from a woman younger than 30 in a cohort exposed to, infected with or recovered from COVID-19 (not recorded which).

The chain joins TRBV30 to TRBJ2-5, with TRBD1 identical over 7 bases. V was clipped by 6 bases and J by 4 bases; unmatched bases: 17. The V gene's germline CDR1 is GTSNPN and CDR2 SVGIG (reference sequence). The CDR3 totals 16 residues. CDR3 DNA sequence: TGTGCCTGCACCAACCCCAACCGGGACAGCCTAGAGACCCAGTACTTC. Translation gives CACTNPNRDSLETQYF.

The chain carries TRBV6-5 and TRBJ1-2; possible D gene TRBD1, 5 bases. Deletions cut 11 bases from V and 4 bases from J, with 17 bases between. CDR3 size: 13 residues. Germline CDR1 reads MNHEY; CDR2 reads SVGAGI. The CDR3 sequence is CAVSSGSPYGYTF. Written as DNA, the CDR3 is TGTGCCGTTTCCTCAGGGTCGCCCTATGGCTACACCTTC.

This rearrangement joins TRBV5-1 to TRBJ1-4; 9 bases agree with TRBD1. The CDR3 sequence is 18 residues long. Germline values: CDR1 SGHRS, CDR2 YFSETQ. The V segment lost 3 bases and the J segment 0 bases; nucleotides outside the gene matches: 9. CDR3: CASSSSGTGTATNEKLFF. CDR3 bases: TGCGCCAGCAGCTCGTCCGGGACAGGGACTGCAACTAATGAAAAACTGTTTTTT.

This clone was observed once. This sequence joins TRBV28 and TRBJ1-4; 7 bases map to TRBD1. Per the germline V gene, CDR1 is MDHEN and CDR2 is SYDVKM. This CDR3 comprises 14 residues. Unmatched junction bases numbered 5, after V lost 6 bases and J lost 4 bases. DNA for the CDR3: TGTGCCAGCAGGGAACAGGGGTTTAATGAAAAACTGTTTTTT. It codes for CASREQGFNEKLFF.

The chain recombines TRBV28 with TRBJ1-2; maybe TRBD1 (5 bases). Germline CDR1 MDHEN, CDR2 SYDVKM. The CDR3 extends over 12 amino acids. The V end was cut by 8 bases, the J end by 7 bases, with 14 bases between. CDR3 amino acids: CASGLGGGGYTF. The CDR3 DNA follows: TGTGCCAGCGGATTGGGGGGAGGTGGCTACACCTTC.

This chain uses TRBV4-1 with TRBJ2-7, with 9 nucleotides matching TRBD2. CDR1 is MGHRA, CDR2 YSYEKL, per germline. V shed 0 bases, J shed 3 bases, and the junction held 3 bases outside the gene matches. This CDR3 contains 15 residues. The CDR3 here is CASSQEEAGGYEQYF. CDR3 coding DNA: TGCGCCAGCAGCCAAGAGGAAGCGGGGGGCTACGAGCAGTACTTC.

The chain links TRBV14 to TRBJ1-1; D gene ambiguous. Trimming pared 2 bases from V and 2 bases from J, leaving 12 bases between. Germline CDR1 SGHDN, CDR2 FVKESK. This CDR3 spans 15 amino acids. CDR3 residues: CASSQRRQANTEAFF. Written as DNA, the CDR3 is TGTGCCAGCAGCCAAAGGAGGCAGGCCAACACTGAAGCTTTCTTT. The entire variable domain, with the rest obtained from reference TRBV14 and TRBJ1-1, is as follows: EAGVTQFPSHSVIEKGQTVTLRCDPISGHDNLYWYRRVMGKEIKFLLHFVKESKQDESGMPNNRFLAERTGGTYSTLKVQPAELEDSGVYFCASSQRRQANTEAFFGQGTRLTVV.

The V gene is TRBV30, the J gene TRBJ2-1, with D possibly being TRBD2 (6 bases). Germline CDR1 is GTSNPN and CDR2 is SVGIG (reference sequence). V lost 3 bases and J 2 bases, leaving 8 bases between the germline ends. The CDR3 is 13 residues long. DNA for the CDR3: TGTGCCTGGAGCCAGCGGGCCTACAATGAGCAGTTCTTC. This encodes CAWSQRAYNEQFF. Combining the CDR3 with reference TRBV30 and TRBJ2-1 gives the whole variable domain SQTIHQWPATLVQPVGSPLSLECTVEGTSNPNLYWYRQAAGRGLQLLFYSVGIGQISSEVPQNLSASRPQDRQFILSSKKLLLSDSGFYLCAWSQRAYNEQFFGPGTRLTVL.

This clone has a single count. This sequence joins TRBV6-5 and TRBJ1-2; D might be TRBD1 (5 bases). The CDR3 is 15 residues long. Germline CDR1 reads MNHEY; CDR2 reads SVGAGI. V gave up 6 bases and J gave up 2 bases, with 16 bases separating them. DNA for the CDR3: TGTGCCAGCAGAGACCCCCTGGGGGGGAACTATGGCTACACCTTC. Translated: CASRDPLGGNYGYTF.

This rearrangement joins TRBV15 to TRBJ1-5, with a weak D call TRBD1 (5 bases). The germline V gene encodes CDR1 LNHNV and CDR2 YYDKDF (reference sequence). This CDR3 comprises 15 residues. V gave up 3 bases and J gave up 7 bases, with 16 bases separating them. For the CDR3, the DNA is TGTGCCACCAGCAGTAGATCTGGGGCAGGACAGCCCCAGCATTTT. Translation gives CATSSRSGAGQPQHF.

This clone has only a few counts. In the same sample, other DNA sequences code for this CDR3. J is TRBJ1-1 and V is TRBV2; a possible D gene is TRBD1 (5 bases). Germline lookup yields CDR1 SNHLY and CDR2 FYNNEI. The CDR3 is 12 residues long. Trimming stripped 9 bases from V and 3 bases from J, with 11 bases between. The CDR3 DNA reads TGTGCCAGTGCTGGGGGGTACACTGAAGCTTTCTTT. Translation gives CASAGGYTEAFF.

V gene TRBV19 combines with J gene TRBJ1-5; 10 positions agree with TRBD1. Per the germline V gene, CDR1 is LNHDA and CDR2 is SQIVND (reference sequence). CDR3 length equals 13 residues. V dropped 10 bases and J dropped 7; count of bases not matched to a gene: 7. CDR3 DNA sequence: TGTGCCACCTTAGGACAGGGGGGACAGCCCCAGCATTTT. Amino acid sequence: CATLGQGGQPQHF.

The chain employs TRBV28 and TRBJ2-5; 10 bases are a match to TRBD2. J was trimmed by 4 bases and V by 2 bases; bases with no gene match: 4. Germline assignment: CDR1 MDHEN and CDR2 SYDVKM. The CDR3 contains 15 residues. The CDR3 DNA follows: TGTGCCAGCAGTTTAGGGCTAGCGGGGGTAGAGACCCAGTACTTC. Its protein is CASSLGLAGVETQYF. Complete variable domain (other parts from reference TRBV28 and TRBJ2-5): DVKVTQSSRYLVKRTGEKVFLECVQDMDHENMFWYRQDPGLGLRLIYFSYDVKMKEKGDIPEGYSVSREKKERFSLILESASTNQTSMYLCASSLGLAGVETQYFGPGTRLLVL.

This chain uses TRBV7-3 with TRBJ2-1; 9 bases are a match to TRBD2. The CDR3 loop spans 13 amino acids. Per germline, CDR1 SGHTA and CDR2 FQGTGA. J gave up 8 bases and V 5 bases, and 4 bases lay outside the gene matches. This chain's CDR3 is CASSILAGYEQFF. CDR3 DNA: TGTGCCAGCAGCATTCTAGCGGGATATGAGCAGTTCTTC.

The chain uses TRBV13 and TRBJ2-1; TRBD2 is a possible D gene (5 bases). Trimming took 5 bases from V and 0 from J, leaving 20 bases between them. The CDR3 has 18 amino acids. In germline, CDR1 is PRHDT, CDR2 FYEKMQ (reference sequence). The CDR3 region is CASSLTRPSWSSYNEQFF. The CDR3 nucleotides read TGTGCCAGCAGCCTAACGAGGCCTAGCTGGAGCTCCTACAATGAGCAGTTCTTC.

The V and J genes are TRBV5-5 and TRBJ1-1; possibly TRBD1 for D (5 bases). Germline values: CDR1 SGHKS, CDR2 YYEKEE (reference sequence). Between the trimmed V and J ends, which lost 2 bases and 4 bases, there was a span of 9 bases. The CDR3 extends over 13 amino acids. CDR3: CASSFGGGTEAFF. The CDR3 bases are TGTGCCAGCAGCTTTGGGGGAGGCACTGAAGCTTTCTTT.

V and J are TRBV9 and TRBJ2-2, with TRBD2 matching 12 bases. The CDR3 consists of 17 residues. CDR1 and CDR2 (germline): SGDLS, YYNGEE. V shed 4 bases, J shed 1 base, and the junction held 5 bases outside the gene matches. The CDR3 loop is CASSHRTSGENTGELFF. As DNA, the CDR3 is TGTGCCAGCAGCCATCGGACTAGCGGGGAGAACACCGGGGAGCTGTTTTTT.

The V call is TRBV4-1, the J call TRBJ1-2, with D hard to call. This CDR3 comprises 17 residues. Trimming pared 0 bases from V and 1 base from J, leaving 15 bases between. CDR1 is MGHRA, CDR2 YSYEKL, per germline. DNA for the CDR3: TGCGCCAGCAGCCAAGACTACAGCTCGGCCTATAACTATGGCTACACCTTC. Translation gives CASSQDYSSAYNYGYTF.

The chain carries TRBV5-1 and TRBJ2-3, with D perhaps TRBD2 (5 bases). V was clipped by 4 bases and J by 0 bases, with 12 bases between them. The CDR3 extends over 15 amino acids. Germline CDR1 is SGHRS and CDR2 is YFSETQ. The CDR3 here is CASSPGLFSTDTQYF. The CDR3 bases are TGCGCCAGCAGCCCAGGACTCTTTAGCACAGATACGCAGTATTTT.

This clone has more than one count but fewer than ten. This chain uses TRBV27 with TRBJ2-7; 7 nucleotides match TRBD1. The CDR3 covers 15 residues. J lost 1 base, V lost 5 bases, and 8 bases had no gene match. The germline V gene encodes CDR1 MNHEY and CDR2 SMNVEV (reference sequence). CDR3 sequence: CASSPQTGDSYEQYF. Here the CDR3 DNA reads TGTGCCAGCAGTCCGCAAACAGGGGATTCCTACGAGCAGTACTTC.

The chain is built from TRBV4-1 and TRBJ2-1; 13 positions match TRBD2. Germline V lookup: CDR1 MGHRA, CDR2 YSYEKL. The length of the CDR3 is 17 residues. Trimming took 3 bases from V and 7 from J; bases not matched to a gene: 9. CDR3: CASSQGLLAGGQNEQFF. CDR3 DNA: TGCGCCAGCAGCCAGGGCCTACTAGCGGGAGGGCAAAATGAGCAGTTCTTC.

The chain has TRBV13 and TRBJ2-7; D unresolved. The CDR3 totals 11 residues. Germline CDR1 PRHDT, CDR2 FYEKMQ (reference sequence). V dropped 6 bases and J dropped 0 bases, with 3 bases sitting between them. The CDR3 reads CASSRSYEQYF. CDR3 DNA sequence: TGTGCCAGCAGTCGCTCCTACGAGCAGTACTTC.

The chain links TRBV14 to TRBJ1-1; perhaps TRBD1 as D (6 bases). The CDR3 is made up of 12 amino acids. Germline-derived CDR1 and CDR2 are SGHDN and FVKESK. The V gene lost 4 bases and the J gene lost 11 bases, with 14 bases spanning the gap. Written as DNA, the CDR3 is TGTGCCAGCAGCCCACCTACAGGGACCGCTTTCTTT. It translates to CASSPPTGTAFF.

The chain employs TRBV5-4 and TRBJ2-7, with 8 bases aligning to TRBD2. With 10 bases clipped from V and 5 bases from J, the junction kept 14 bases outside the gene matches. Germline V gives CDR1 SGHNT, CDR2 YYREEE (reference sequence). The CDR3 runs 14 residues. The chain's CDR3 is CAVLLAGPPHEQYF. CDR3 coding DNA: TGTGCCGTCCTATTAGCGGGGCCCCCGCACGAGCAGTACTTC.

V gene TRBV6-6 combines with J gene TRBJ1-5, with D uncertain. V shed 6 bases and J shed 2 bases, with 8 bases lying between them. The germline gives CDR1 MNHNY, CDR2 SVGAGI (reference sequence). CDR3 length equals 13 residues. The DNA of the CDR3 is TGTGCCAGCAGCCCAATTGGCAATCAGCCCCAGCATTTT. This sequence encodes CASSPIGNQPQHF.

CDR3 coding DNA: TGTGCCAGCAGTAAGCTCATGAACACTGAAGCTTTCTTT. Its translation: CASSKLMNTEAFF. J is TRBJ1-1 and V is TRBV14; D not certain. Germline CDR1 reads SGHDN; CDR2 reads FVKESK. Trimming cost V 6 bases and J 0 bases, with 8 bases left between them. The CDR3 covers 13 residues.

The V gene is TRBV6-5, the J gene TRBJ2-7; 7 bases match TRBD2. The CDR3 extends over 15 amino acids. Per germline, CDR1 MNHEY and CDR2 SVGAGI. V lost 0 bases to trimming and J lost 4 bases; unmatched junction nucleotides: 6. CDR3 coding DNA: TGTGCCAGCAGTTACTCTGGGCGGGAGTGGTACGAGCAGTACTTC. This translates into CASSYSGREWYEQYF.

Here the CDR3 DNA reads TGTGCCAGCAGCAAAGCGGGGACAGGGGATGGGCTGAGCTCCTACGAGCAGTACTTC. Amino acid sequence: CASSKAGTGDGLSSYEQYF. The chain is built from TRBV21-1 and TRBJ2-7; the table's D call, TRBD1, has no DNA check behind it. TRBV21-1 represents a pseudogene. The CDR3 extends over 19 amino acids.

V gene TRBV5-1 combines with J gene TRBJ1-3, with 7 bases matching TRBD1. The CDR3 contains 16 residues. In germline, CDR1 is SGHRS, CDR2 YFSETQ. Germline trimming cut 4 bases from V and 0 bases from J; bases unmatched to any gene: 7. The CDR3 protein is CASSTSPGGSGNTIYF. The CDR3 region has the DNA TGCGCCAGCAGCACCTCACCAGGGGGCTCTGGAAACACCATATATTTT.

The chain is built from TRBV11-3 and TRBJ1-6; no definite D call. The CDR3 spans 16 residues. V was shortened by 1 base and J by 7 bases, with 14 bases between the two germline ends. CDR1 SGHNT and CDR2 YENEEA come from the germline V gene. The CDR3 loop reads CASSLGVGAGNSPLHF. CDR3 in DNA: TGTGCCAGCAGCTTAGGCGTGGGCGCGGGCAATTCACCCCTCCACTTT.

This sequence joins TRBV19 and TRBJ2-2, with 9 bases identical to TRBD2. This CDR3 spans 16 amino acids. After removal of 9 bases from V and 4 bases from J, the junction contained 12 bases not matched to a gene. CDR1 and CDR2 (germline): LNHDA, SQIVND (reference sequence). In nucleotides, the CDR3 is TGTGCCAGCTCAGAGGCGGGGGGGCTGACCACCGGGGAGCTGTTTTTT. Translation gives CASSEAGGLTTGELFF.

The CDR3 is CASSSHGTGLYGYTF. DNA for the CDR3: TGTGCCAGCAGTTCACATGGGACAGGGCTGTATGGCTACACCTTC. The J gene is TRBJ1-2, the V gene TRBV27; 9 nucleotides align to TRBD1. Germline V gene sequence: CDR1 MNHEY, CDR2 SMNVEV (reference sequence). The CDR3 runs 15 residues. V lost 4 bases and J lost 5; bases outside the gene matches: 8.